This TCR beta chain emerged from a study of T cells in lung cancer brain metastases. For the study at large: Between primary and metastasis resection, about 90% of the 20 patients were untreated.

With regard to this clone: What it binds is not known.

This CDR3 has 14 amino acids. CDR1 is MNHEY, CDR2 SVGAGI, per germline. Trimming pared 0 bases from V and 6 bases from J, leaving 11 bases between. Study-wide points: Effects of preoperative corticosteroids on T cell infiltration in brain metastases could not be controlled.

Produced via immunoSEQ multiplex PCR; TCRdb's table is partial and in-frame only. The sample yields fewer than 7,000 clones, around nine tenths seen once. The chain couples TRBV6-5 to TRBJ1-2; D remains unclear. The sequence was collected from a man between 65 and 79 years old with non-small cell lung cancer. Input material: tumor tissue from the primary lung tumor. CDR3 in DNA: TGTGCCAGCAGTTACTCGGGTCTGAGGAATGGCTACACCTTC. Translating gives CASSYSGLRNGYTF.